A selection of T cell receptor beta chains follows, all from one sample in a study of human T cells and chemical hapten exposure. TCRdb used MiXCR to reprocess the RACE reads, holding one entry per CDR3 protein. The sample lists approximately 160,000 distinct CDR3 sequences, about 27% occurring once. The material was whole blood, obtained in connection with sensitization to the hapten diphenylcyclopropenone (DPC). The receptors originated from a woman between 18 and 29 years old with alopecia areata. Some clones in this sample may be carry-over from other donors' samples. Each CDR3 is given with its conserved first and last residue. D genes are given only for firm matches. The size of a clone is reported for some rows only, either as once, few or many, or as a class for expanded clones.

TGTGCCAGCAGGAATGGGGTCGAGCAGTACTTC	CASRNGVEQYF	TRBV2	TRBJ2-7	-	-
TGTGCCAGCAGCTTTAATGAGCAGTTCTTC	CASSFNEQFF	TRBV7-9	TRBJ2-1	-	-
TGCAGCGTTGCGGGACAGGCGGCTGGCTACACCTTC	CSVAGQAAGYTF	TRBV29-1	TRBJ1-2	-	TRBD1
TGTGCCATCAGTGAGTCGCGAGGAGGGGCTGACAATGAGCAGTTCTTC	CAISESRGGADNEQFF	TRBV10-3	TRBJ2-1	-	-
TGCGCCAGCAGCCAGGTGCGGGGGGACCAGTCCTCTGGAAACACCATATATTTT	CASSQVRGDQSSGNTIYF	TRBV4-3	TRBJ1-3	-	-
TGTGCCAGCAGCGGGACAGGGAAAATTGAAAAACTGTTTTTT	CASSGTGKIEKLFF	TRBV2	TRBJ1-4	few	TRBD1
TGTGCCAGCAGCCCCCTCAACGGTCCATTAGGCTCTGGAAACACCATATATTTT	CASSPLNGPLGSGNTIYF	TRBV9	TRBJ1-3	many	-
TGCGCCAGCAGTGTGGGGTTGAATTCCCAGCCCCAGCATTTT	CASSVGLNSQPQHF	TRBV4-3	TRBJ1-5	few	-
TGTGCCACCAGTGATTCCGGGACAGCTTATGGCTACACCTTC	CATSDSGTAYGYTF	TRBV24-1	TRBJ1-2	-	TRBD1
TGTGCCAGCAGCAATACAGCTCCTTTCTTT	CASSNTAPFF	TRBV12-3/TRBV12-4	TRBJ1-1	-	-
TGTGCCAGCGCCCCGGAGCAGTACTTC	CASAPEQYF	TRBV6-6	TRBJ2-7	-	-
TGCAGTGCTCCCCACCTCCTGGGTGAGCAGTTCTTC	CSAPHLLGEQFF	TRBV20-1	TRBJ2-1	few	-
TGCGCCAGCAGCGTCGGCGGTCAGCTCTACAATGAGCAGTTCTTC	CASSVGGQLYNEQFF	TRBV5-1	TRBJ2-1	-	-
TGTGCCAGCAGACTTTACAATGAGCAGTTCTTC	CASRLYNEQFF	TRBV2	TRBJ2-1	-	-
TGTGCCAGCAGCTCTCTAGCGGCCTCCTACAATGAGCAGTTCTTC	CASSSLAASYNEQFF	TRBV7-3	TRBJ2-1	once	TRBD2
TGTGCCAGCAGCGCAAGACAGGGGGACCCCTACGAGCAGTACTTC	CASSARQGDPYEQYF	TRBV4-2	TRBJ2-7	-	TRBD1
TGCAGTGCCCGAGCGAGGGGTGAAATTGGCTACACCTTC	CSARARGEIGYTF	TRBV20-1	TRBJ1-2	few	-
TGTGCCAGCAGCGTAGGGGGGACCCGCTCCTCCGAGCAGTACTTC	CASSVGGTRSSEQYF	TRBV9	TRBJ2-7	few	-
TGTGCCAGCAGCGCAAGGACAGCCTACGATGAGCAGTTCTTC	CASSARTAYDEQFF	TRBV4-2	TRBJ2-1	-	-
TGTGCCAGCAGCAAATACTCCCCCAGGAGCCCAGATACGCAGTATTTT	CASSKYSPRSPDTQYF	TRBV21-1	TRBJ2-3	once	-
TGCGCCAGCAGCTTGGAGACGACAGGGAAAGAGCAGTACTTC	CASSLETTGKEQYF	TRBV5-1	TRBJ2-7	-	TRBD1
TGTGCCAGCAGCTTAGTAGGATCGACAGGCGCTTGGGATACGCAGTATTTT	CASSLVGSTGAWDTQYF	TRBV11-2	TRBJ2-3	few	-
TGCGCCAGCAGCCAAGGGCCACAAAATAACTATGGCTACACCTTC	CASSQGPQNNYGYTF	TRBV4-3	TRBJ1-2	-	-
TGTGCCAGCAGTCCCCGGGGAAGCGGGGACACCTACAATGAGCAGTTCTTC	CASSPRGSGDTYNEQFF	TRBV25-1	TRBJ2-1	-	-
TGCGCCAGCAGCCTTGGTCTCCTGAGATCCTACGAGCAGTACTTC	CASSLGLLRSYEQYF	TRBV4-1	TRBJ2-7	-	-
TGCAGTGCTAGAGGGGGAGGGGGTTTCCCTAACTATAGCTACACCTTC	CSARGGGGFPNYSYTF	TRBV20-1	TRBJ1-2	-	-
TGTGCCAGCAGCACCCGGGCCCCCACAGATACGCAGTATTTT	CASSTRAPTDTQYF	TRBV28	TRBJ2-3	few	-
TGCAGTGCTCTCGGACGGGGTGAAAAACTGTTTTTT	CSALGRGEKLFF	TRBV20-1	TRBJ1-4	few	-
TGTGCCAGCAGTTCCCGGACAGGAGAAAAACTGTTTTTT	CASSSRTGEKLFF	TRBV27	TRBJ1-4	-	TRBD1
TGTGCCAGCAGTTTAGGTCAGACGAACACTGAAGCTTTCTTT	CASSLGQTNTEAFF	TRBV28	TRBJ1-1	few	-